A single sample is the source of the 14 T cell receptor beta chains below, sequenced in a study of response to subunit inactivated influenza vaccine. TCRdb itself ran the RT-PCR reads through MiXCR, one entry per CDR3 protein. Here the sample spans around 530,000 distinct CDR3 sequences, 10% to 15% being singletons. The sample consisted of PBMCs from blood, taken on the day of vaccination. Receptors were obtained from a man aged 50 to 60 who received an inactivated influenza vaccine.

This sequence joins TRBV25-1 and TRBJ2-5; D not certain. Germline V gene data show CDR1 as MGHDK and CDR2 as SYGVNS. The CDR3 consists of 12 residues. Trimming took off 7 bases at V and 1 base at J, with 7 bases between the two ends. The CDR3 DNA reads as TGTGCCAGCAAGGGATCCCAAGAGACCCAGTACTTC. Translated: CASKGSQETQYF. The full variable domain, with the rest looked up from reference TRBV25-1 and TRBJ2-5, is EADIYQTPRYLVIGTGKKITLECSQTMGHDKMYWYQQDPGMELHLIHYSYGVNSTEKGDLSSESTVSRIRTEHFPLTLESARPSHTSQYLCASKGSQETQYFGPGTRLLVL.

This clonotype was seen more than once but under ten times. V gene TRBV6-5 combines with J gene TRBJ1-4; D remains unclear. The V and J ends lost 2 bases and 4 bases respectively, with 20 bases between them. CDR3 size: 18 residues. The germline V gene has CDR1 MNHEY and CDR2 SVGAGI. The CDR3: CASSYTTGPLPFNEKLFF. CDR3 coding DNA: TGTGCCAGCAGTTACACTACCGGGCCACTACCTTTTAATGAAAAACTGTTTTTT.

The rearrangement uses TRBV14 and TRBJ2-7, with 10 bases matching TRBD2. The germline gives CDR1 SGHDN, CDR2 FVKESK. The CDR3 runs 17 residues. The V segment lost 3 bases and the J segment 3 bases; nucleotides outside the gene matches: 11. The chain's CDR3 is CASSQVTSGTHHYEQYF. The CDR3 DNA reads TGTGCCAGCAGCCAGGTAACTAGCGGGACTCACCACTACGAGCAGTACTTC.

The J gene is TRBJ2-5, the V gene TRBV3-1, with no clear D. V was cut by 6 bases and J by 3 bases, with 14 bases left in between. The germline CDR1 and CDR2 sequences are LGHDT and YNNKEL (reference sequence). The CDR3 runs 14 residues. The CDR3 DNA sequence: TGTGCCAGCAGACACATACGGACGGAAGAGACCCAGTACTTC. Its translation: CASRHIRTEETQYF.

Concerning this clonotype itself: A much larger clone lies a single base off, so this may be a read error. The rearrangement uses TRBV10-3 and TRBJ2-5; D could derive from TRBD1 or TRBD2 (5 bases each). The CDR3 contains 14 residues. Germline-derived CDR1 and CDR2 are ENHRY and SYGVKD. The V gene lost 3 bases and the J gene lost 5 bases, with 13 bases spanning the gap. The CDR3 coding sequence is TGTGCCATCAGTGAACCGGGGTGGGGGGAGACCCAGTACTTC. Protein: CAISEPGWGETQYF.

This clonotype was recorded at least ten times. The V gene is TRBV18, the J gene TRBJ2-4; 7 positions agree with TRBD1. V lost 1 base to trimming and J lost 0 bases; unmatched junction nucleotides: 9. The CDR3 runs 18 residues. The germline V gene has CDR1 KGHSH and CDR2 LQKENI. The CDR3 DNA reads TGTGCCAGCTCACCACGGAGCCAGGGACAGCTAGCCAAAAACATTCAGTACTTC. It translates to CASSPRSQGQLAKNIQYF.

In this sample, this clonotype turned up many times. This rearrangement joins TRBV7-2 to TRBJ2-1; D gene unclear. Trimming removed 6 bases at V and 3 bases at J, with 6 bases between. CDR3 length: 12 residues. Germline assignment: CDR1 SGHTA and CDR2 FQGNSA. Here the CDR3 DNA reads TGTGCCAGCAGTCCTCTCTACAATGAGCAGTTCTTC. Translating gives CASSPLYNEQFF.

V is TRBV12-3 or TRBV12-4 and J is TRBJ2-7; 10 nucleotides match TRBD2. V dropped 4 bases and J dropped 2; count of bases not matched to a gene: 5. The CDR3 runs 15 residues. The CDR3 loop reads CASSSLTSGTYEQYF. CDR3 in DNA: TGTGCCAGCAGTTCGCTAACTAGCGGGACCTACGAGCAGTACTTC.

V gene TRBV21-1 combines with J gene TRBJ1-2; TRBD1 was called by the table and not checked on the DNA. TRBV21-1 is deemed a pseudogene. The CDR3 extends over 15 amino acids. The CDR3 region is CASSKGRGSPYGYTF. CDR3 sequence (DNA): TGTGCCAGCAGCAAAGGACGGGGGAGTCCGTACGGCTACACCTTC.

The chain employs TRBV6-2 or TRBV6-3 and TRBJ2-7; the match to TRBD2 covers 10 bases. Trimming cost V 5 bases and J 1 base; bases outside gene matches: 5. The CDR3 loop spans 15 amino acids. Germline V lookup: CDR1 MNHEY, CDR2 SVGEGT. The CDR3 DNA sequence: TGTGCCAGCAGTACACCTAGCGGGAGATCCTACGAGCAGTACTTC. As protein: CASSTPSGRSYEQYF.

This clonotype was counted a few times. The chain employs TRBV6-2 or TRBV6-3 and TRBJ1-1; possibly TRBD1 for D (5 bases). The CDR3 length is 16 residues. The V gene lost 10 bases and the J gene lost 4 bases, with 25 bases spanning the gap. The germline gives CDR1 MNHEY, CDR2 SVGEGT. The CDR3 coding sequence is TGTGCCATCGCCACAGGAATTACGACGGCGGGCACTGAAGCTTTCTTT. As protein: CAIATGITTAGTEAFF.

This clonotype showed up just a few times. The chain employs TRBV20-1 and TRBJ2-3; D is undetermined. Germline V lookup: CDR1 DFQATT, CDR2 SNEGSKA (reference sequence). This CDR3 is 14 amino acids long. The ends were cut back, 5 bases at V and 7 bases at J, with 19 bases in the middle. This CDR3 reads CSAQSFAERNTQYF. The CDR3 DNA follows: TGCAGTGCTCAAAGTTTCGCGGAACGGAATACGCAGTATTTT.

This clonotype was detected only a few times. The chain combines TRBV5-1 with TRBJ2-1; TRBD1 might be the D (6 bases). V was trimmed by 2 bases and J by 2 bases, leaving 11 bases between them. Germline lookup yields CDR1 SGHRS and CDR2 YFSETQ. CDR3 size: 15 residues. Here the CDR3 reads CASSLSGATYNEQFF. The CDR3 nucleotides read TGCGCCAGCAGCTTATCAGGGGCAACCTACAATGAGCAGTTCTTC. Together with reference TRBV5-1 and TRBJ2-1, the CDR3 gives the full variable domain: KAGVTQTPRYLIKTRGQQVTLSCSPISGHRSVSWYQQTPGQGLQFLFEYFSETQRNKGNFPGRFSGRQFSNSRSEMNVSTLELGDSALYLCASSLSGATYNEQFFGPGTRLTVL.

This chain uses TRBV7-6 with TRBJ2-1, with D perhaps given as TRBD1 or TRBD2 (5 bases each). V was pared by 7 bases and J by 4 bases, with 23 bases between. The CDR3 runs to 17 residues. Germline CDR1 SGHVS, CDR2 FNYEAQ. In DNA, the CDR3 is TGTGCCAGCACCGAGGGGTTCGGAGCGGCCGGTTACAATGAGCAGTTCTTC. Protein: CASTEGFGAAGYNEQFF.